The 21 T cell receptor beta chains below all came from one sample that was sequenced in a study of blood T cell repertoires in COVID-19. Assay used: immunoSEQ multiplex PCR; TCRdb lists only in-frame clones, some missing. The sample consists of more than 300,000 clones, about 87% of them appearing once. Input material: PBMCs or T cells enriched from blood (not recorded which). The receptors come from a man aged 35 to 55 in a cohort exposed to, infected with or recovered from COVID-19 (not recorded which).

The rearrangement uses TRBV19 and TRBJ1-1, with D maybe TRBD1 (5 bases). V lost 1 base and J 4 bases, leaving 10 bases between the germline ends. In germline, CDR1 is LNHDA, CDR2 SQIVND (reference sequence). The CDR3 consists of 14 residues. Written as DNA, the CDR3 is TGTGCCAGTAGTATAGCAGGGAGGGTCACTGAAGCTTTCTTT. This translates into CASSIAGRVTEAFF.

The V and J genes are TRBV5-5 and TRBJ1-2; no clear D. Looked up from germline, CDR1 is SGHKS and CDR2 is YYEKEE (reference sequence). Trimming took off 2 bases at V and 2 bases at J, with 10 bases between the two ends. This CDR3 is 14 amino acids long. CDR3 nucleotide sequence: TGTGCCAGCAGCTTCGGGGAGGCGAACTATGGCTACACCTTC. Translating it yields CASSFGEANYGYTF. The variable domain in full, with the rest retrieved from reference TRBV5-5 and TRBJ1-2, is DAGVTQSPTHLIKTRGQQVTLRCSPISGHKSVSWYQQVLGQGPQFIFQYYEKEERGRGNFPDRFSARQFPNYSSELNVNALLLGDSALYLCASSFGEANYGYTFGSGTRLTVV.

The chain is built from TRBV10-3 and TRBJ2-5; possible D gene TRBD2, 7 bases. The CDR3 has 15 amino acids. V gave up 3 bases and J gave up 3 bases, with 14 bases separating them. In germline, CDR1 is ENHRY, CDR2 SYGVKD. The CDR3 protein is CAISDGGGGEETQYF. In nucleotides, the CDR3 is TGTGCCATCAGTGATGGGGGAGGGGGAGAAGAGACCCAGTACTTC.

V usage is TRBV7-9 and J usage is TRBJ1-4; perhaps TRBD1 as D (6 bases). CDR1 is SEHNR, CDR2 FQNEAQ, per germline (reference sequence). V was cut by 1 base and J by 0 bases, with 15 bases left in between. The CDR3 length is 18 residues. In DNA, the CDR3 is TGTGCCAGCAGCTTAGATTTTGGCAGGGGAGCAACTAATGAAAAACTGTTTTTT. It codes for CASSLDFGRGATNEKLFF.

The chain uses TRBV21-1 and TRBJ1-3. TRBV21-1 is given as a pseudogene. The CDR3 has 15 residues. The chain's CDR3 is CASSKARGKGNTIYF. CDR3 nucleotide sequence: TGTGCCAGCAGCAAAGCTCGCGGGAAAGGAAACACCATATATTTT.

The chain uses TRBV9 and TRBJ2-1; the D gene is possibly TRBD2 (6 bases). V dropped 3 bases and J dropped 4 bases, with 14 bases sitting between them. Germline CDR1 SGDLS, CDR2 YYNGEE. CDR3 length: 15 residues. In DNA form, the CDR3 reads TGTGCCAGCAGCGGGTGGGGGGTAAGTTACAATGAGCAGTTCTTC. This gives the protein CASSGWGVSYNEQFF.

This clone was detected a few times. The gene calls are TRBV3-1 (or the pseudogene TRBV3-2) and TRBJ1-6; D is possibly TRBD1 (6 bases). V lost 0 bases to trimming and J lost 9 bases, with 6 bases between them. This CDR3 has 13 amino acids. Germline lookup yields CDR1 LGHDT and CDR2 YNNKEL (reference sequence). The CDR3 protein is CASSQDRGSPLHF. Here the CDR3 DNA reads TGTGCCAGCAGCCAAGACAGGGGTTCACCCCTCCACTTT.

This clone was detected only once. The chain uses TRBV5-6 and TRBJ1-5; D unresolved. The germline CDR1 and CDR2 sequences are SGHDT and YYEEEE. This CDR3 is 14 amino acids long. The V gene lost 0 bases and the J gene lost 0 bases, with 4 bases spanning the gap. The CDR3 DNA follows: TGTGCCAGCAGCTTGGACAGTAGCAATCAGCCCCAGCATTTT. Protein sequence: CASSLDSSNQPQHF.

The chain has TRBV28 and TRBJ1-2; D is perhaps TRBD1 (6 bases). The CDR3 is made up of 15 amino acids. The germline CDR1 and CDR2 sequences are MDHEN and SYDVKM. V was trimmed by 2 bases and J by 6 bases, leaving 16 bases between them. The CDR3 nucleotides read TGTGCCAGCAGTTTAAAGTATTGGGACAACGATGGCTACACCTTC. This encodes CASSLKYWDNDGYTF.

V usage is TRBV18 and J usage is TRBJ2-7; TRBD2 agrees at 10 bases. The V gene's germline CDR1 is KGHSH and CDR2 LQKENI. J lost 5 bases, V lost 0 bases, and 10 bases had no gene match. The CDR3 consists of 17 residues. The CDR3 loop reads CASSPPSASGSSHEQYF. CDR3 coding DNA: TGTGCCAGCTCACCACCATCCGCTAGCGGGAGCTCTCACGAGCAGTACTTC.

The chain combines TRBV21-1 with TRBJ2-2; the DNA was not used to check the table's D call, TRBD1. TRBV21-1 is recorded as a pseudogene. The CDR3 length is 14 residues. CDR3 nucleotides: TGTGCCAGGCTTCCGCAGGGGGCCGTCGGGGAGCTGTTTTTT. This translates into CARLPQGAVGELFF.

V is TRBV10-1 and J is TRBJ2-1, with TRBD1 matching over 9 bases. The ends lost 5 bases at V and 7 bases at J; junction bases unmatched: 9. The V gene's germline CDR1 is WNHNN and CDR2 SYGVQD (reference sequence). CDR3 length equals 15 residues. The DNA for the CDR3 is TGCGCCAGCAGTAAATCCGGGACAGGGTGGAATGAGCAGTTCTTC. This sequence encodes CASSKSGTGWNEQFF.

The rearrangement joins TRBV20-1 to TRBJ2-6, with a weak D call TRBD2 (5 bases). Trimming left V 3 bases short and J 1 base short, with 16 bases between. Germline V lookup: CDR1 DFQATT, CDR2 SNEGSKA (reference sequence). The length of the CDR3 is 17 residues. The CDR3 loop is CSASDPIRGSGANVLTF. CDR3 sequence (DNA): TGCAGTGCTAGTGACCCCATACGGGGATCTGGGGCCAACGTCCTGACTTTC.

J is TRBJ1-1 and V is TRBV25-1; maybe TRBD1 (5 bases). The ends were cut back, 7 bases at V and 2 bases at J, with 14 bases in the middle. Germline V gives CDR1 MGHDK, CDR2 SYGVNS. This CDR3 is built from 14 residues. The CDR3 is CASNHGGVNTEAFF. For the CDR3, the DNA is TGTGCCAGCAACCATGGGGGGGTCAACACTGAAGCTTTCTTT.

V usage is TRBV28 and J usage is TRBJ2-1, with 7 bases matching TRBD2. J was trimmed by 0 bases and V by 8 bases; bases with no gene match: 7. This CDR3 is 15 amino acids long. CDR1 MDHEN and CDR2 SYDVKM come from the germline V gene. CDR3 sequence: CASGKSGTSYNEQFF. The DNA of the CDR3 is TGTGCCAGCGGAAAAAGCGGGACCTCCTACAATGAGCAGTTCTTC.

The V call is TRBV7-9, the J call TRBJ2-2; 11 bases line up with TRBD1. The CDR3 spans 16 residues. Germline V gene lookup returns CDR1 SEHNR and CDR2 FQNEAQ (reference sequence). V was pared by 5 bases and J by 6 bases, with 8 bases of the junction left unmatched. The CDR3 region has the DNA TGTGCCAGCAGCAAAAGGACAGGGGGCTTGGCCGGGGAGCTGTTTTTT. Protein sequence: CASSKRTGGLAGELFF.

The chain combines TRBV6-4 with TRBJ1-4, with TRBD1 identical over 7 bases. CDR3 size: 16 residues. Trimming at V came to 0 bases and at J to 0 bases, leaving 1 base not matched to a gene. CDR1 is MRHNA, CDR2 SNTAGT, per germline. For the CDR3, the DNA is TGTGCCAGCAGTGACTCGGGACAGCCAACTAATGAAAAACTGTTTTTT. Its protein product is CASSDSGQPTNEKLFF.

The rearrangement joins TRBV5-1 to TRBJ1-5; 7 bases agree with TRBD1. The CDR3 is 16 amino acids. Per germline, CDR1 SGHRS and CDR2 YFSETQ. Germline trimming cut 3 bases from V and 2 bases from J; bases unmatched to any gene: 8. The CDR3 loop is CASSWGDSPGNQPQHF. CDR3 nucleotides: TGCGCCAGCAGCTGGGGGGACAGCCCTGGCAATCAGCCCCAGCATTTT.

The rearrangement joins TRBV10-3 to TRBJ2-5; tentative D call: TRBD2 (7 bases). The V end lost 5 bases, the J end lost 3 bases, and 16 bases lay between the germline ends. The CDR3 sequence is 15 residues long. The germline CDR1 and CDR2 sequences are ENHRY and SYGVKD. The CDR3 is CAISLQGGAEETQYF. DNA of the CDR3: TGTGCCATCAGTCTCCAAGGGGGGGCTGAAGAGACCCAGTACTTC.

Of note for this clone: Its ends do not fully match the called genes, so a read error is possible. The V call is TRBV5-4, the J call TRBJ2-2; 14 bases are shared with TRBD2. The CDR3 has 16 residues. Germline V gene lookup returns CDR1 SGHNT and CDR2 YYREEE (reference sequence). The CDR3 is CASTLGGTSGSGELFF. The DNA for the CDR3 is TGTGCCAGCACCTTGGGCGGGACTAGCGGGAGTGGGGAGCTGTTTTTT.

The gene calls are TRBV5-1 and TRBJ1-1, with D maybe TRBD1 (5 bases). The germline V and J ends were trimmed by 5 bases and 3 bases, with 17 bases remaining between them. Looked up from germline, CDR1 is SGHRS and CDR2 is YFSETQ. This CDR3 spans 15 amino acids. The CDR3 DNA reads TGCGCCAGCAGGATGACGGGGGGAGGGCACACTGAAGCTTTCTTT. Translating it yields CASRMTGGGHTEAFF. Filled out from reference TRBV5-1 and TRBJ1-1, the complete variable domain reads KAGVTQTPRYLIKTRGQQVTLSCSPISGHRSVSWYQQTPGQGLQFLFEYFSETQRNKGNFPGRFSGRQFSNSRSEMNVSTLELGDSALYLCASRMTGGGHTEAFFGQGTRLTVV.